The 13 T cell receptor beta chains given below trace back to one sample, sequenced in a study of T cell repertoires in cytomegalovirus infection (dated by TCRdb to about 2019). Sequencer: Illumina HiSeq 1500. The public reads were run again by TCRdb, first through fastp at Q25 and then through MiXCR, and only productive beta chains were kept. Each entry is one CDR3 protein sequence, shown with its most common DNA and genes. This sample has 630,000 or so distinct CDR3 sequences in its table, and approximately 24% of those were observed once. 8% of the sample is taken by the ten largest. The specimen was CD8+ T cells from PBMCs. Receptors originate from a human donor in good health (CMV status not recorded). Some clones in this sample may be carry-over from other donors' samples.

This chain connects TRBV5-1 to TRBJ2-7, with 8 bases lining up with TRBD2. The V gene's germline CDR1 is SGHRS and CDR2 YFSETQ. This CDR3 comprises 14 residues. V shed 7 bases and J 7 bases; nucleotides not matched to a gene: 13. CDR3 nucleotides: TGCGCCAGCCGGGAGCGGGGGCCGGCGTGGGAGCAGTACTTC. The encoded protein is CASRERGPAWEQYF.

The V and J genes are TRBV4-2 and TRBJ1-1; 8 nucleotides match TRBD1. After removal of 6 bases from V and 1 base from J, the junction contained 4 bases not matched to a gene. Germline V gene lookup returns CDR1 LGHNA and CDR2 YNFKEQ. This CDR3 is 14 amino acids long. CDR3 DNA: TGTGCCAGCAGAACTCAGGGGGCGAACACTGAAGCTTTCTTT. This sequence encodes CASRTQGANTEAFF.

The sample holds a few counts of this clonotype. The V and J genes are TRBV2 and TRBJ1-1; maybe TRBD1 (6 bases). Germline CDR1 SNHLY, CDR2 FYNNEI. V lost 2 bases to trimming and J lost 5 bases, with 15 bases between them. This CDR3 is built from 15 residues. CDR3 residues: CASSETEGGGTEAFF. CDR3 bases: TGTGCCAGCAGTGAAACGGAGGGGGGGGGGACTGAAGCTTTCTTT. Supplemented by reference TRBV2 and TRBJ1-1, the full variable domain reads EPEVTQTPSHQVTQMGQEVILRCVPISNHLYFYWYRQILGQKVEFLVSFYNNEISEKSEIFDDQFSVERPDGSNFTLKIRSTKLEDSAMYFCASSETEGGGTEAFFGQGTRLTVV.

This clonotype was recorded a few times. The gene calls are TRBV2 and TRBJ2-2, with D tentatively TRBD1 (5 bases). Germline loops: CDR1 SNHLY, CDR2 FYNNEI. CDR3 length: 14 residues. Trimming shortened V by 10 bases and J by 3 bases, and 15 bases separated the two germline ends. The CDR3 sequence is CAIIPTGYTGELFF. Here the CDR3 DNA reads TGTGCCATAATCCCCACAGGTTACACCGGGGAGCTGTTTTTT.

The J gene is TRBJ2-3, the V gene TRBV28; no clear D. Trimming shortened V by 2 bases and J by 0 bases, and 9 bases separated the two germline ends. The germline V gene encodes CDR1 MDHEN and CDR2 SYDVKM. There are 15 residues in the CDR3. CDR3: CASSLKVTSTDTQYF. DNA for the CDR3: TGTGCCAGCAGTTTAAAGGTTACTAGCACAGATACGCAGTATTTT. Full variable domain (remainder filled in from reference TRBV28 and TRBJ2-3): DVKVTQSSRYLVKRTGEKVFLECVQDMDHENMFWYRQDPGLGLRLIYFSYDVKMKEKGDIPEGYSVSREKKERFSLILESASTNQTSMYLCASSLKVTSTDTQYFGPGTRLTVL.

This clonotype turned up a few times. The chain employs TRBV12-3 or TRBV12-4 and TRBJ1-2; D is undetermined. Trimming removed 1 base from V and 6 bases from J, with 12 bases in between. The CDR3 is made up of 14 amino acids. CDR3 loop: CASSLVGPSDGYTF. The CDR3 DNA sequence: TGTGCCAGCAGTTTAGTCGGGCCGTCTGATGGCTACACCTTC.

A remark on this clonotype: One end of the junction does not line up with germline, which may come from a read error. V is TRBV29-1 and J is TRBJ2-5; 7 bases are shared with TRBD2. This CDR3 spans 12 amino acids. The germline V gene has CDR1 SQVTM and CDR2 ANQGSEA. The chain's CDR3 is CSVGGGVETQHF. The CDR3 DNA follows: TGCAGCGTTGGGGGGGGGGTAGAGACCCAGCACTTC.

CDR3 DNA sequence: TGCGCCAGCAGCCAAGATCGCGGGACAGGGAATGAAAAACTGTTTTTT. It is translated as CASSQDRGTGNEKLFF. The chain combines TRBV4-3 with TRBJ1-4, with 9 bases that match TRBD1. Trimming took 0 bases from V and 5 from J; bases not matched to a gene: 4. The CDR3 has 16 residues. Germline V gene lookup returns CDR1 LGHNA and CDR2 YSLEER.

This clonotype showed up many times. The rearrangement joins TRBV5-4 to TRBJ1-1, with a possible D match to TRBD1 (6 bases). This CDR3 is built from 16 residues. CDR1 and CDR2 (germline): SGHNT, YYREEE (reference sequence). Trimming removed 4 bases at V and 1 base at J, with 17 bases between. In DNA, the CDR3 is TGTGCCAGCAGCGGGTCCCAACACAGGGAGAACACTGAAGCTTTCTTT. Its protein is CASSGSQHRENTEAFF.

The chain combines TRBV7-9 with TRBJ2-7, with 7 bases lining up with TRBD1. The germline V gene has CDR1 SEHNR and CDR2 FQNEAQ (reference sequence). The CDR3 contains 14 residues. J gave up 3 bases and V 5 bases, and 7 bases lay outside the gene matches. CDR3 in amino acids: CASSLDRFYYEQYF. The CDR3 DNA sequence: TGTGCCAGCAGCCTGGACAGGTTCTACTACGAGCAGTACTTC.

This clonotype was seen only a few times. V usage is TRBV19 and J usage is TRBJ2-3; TRBD1 aligns across 8 bases. The germline CDR1 and CDR2 sequences are LNHDA and SQIVND (reference sequence). V lost 4 bases, J lost 6 bases, and 3 bases stayed unmatched. This CDR3 contains 13 residues. CDR3 loop: CASSTGGKDTQYF. CDR3 in DNA: TGTGCCAGTAGTACAGGGGGCAAGGATACGCAGTATTTT.

This clonotype was picked up many times. A read error may explain this, as a much larger clone is one base away. The chain carries TRBV6-2 or TRBV6-3 and TRBJ2-3; D ambiguous. The CDR3 consists of 13 residues. Per the germline V gene, CDR1 is MNHEY and CDR2 is SVGEGT. V was trimmed by 2 bases and J by 2 bases, leaving 5 bases between them. CDR3 protein: CASSYRDTDTQYF. Written as DNA, the CDR3 is TGTGCCAGCAGTTACAGGGACACAGATACGCAGTATTTT.

This clonotype was picked up a small number of times. The chain links TRBV10-3 to TRBJ1-5; tentative D call: TRBD1 (5 bases). CDR3 length: 14 residues. Trimming stripped 0 bases from V and 2 bases from J, with 5 bases between. Germline assignment: CDR1 ENHRY and CDR2 SYGVKD. The CDR3 sequence: CAISESGGNQPQHF. CDR3 bases: TGTGCCATCAGTGAGTCAGGGGGCAATCAGCCCCAGCATTTT.